These T cell receptor beta chains were read from a single sample in a study of cytomegalovirus exposure and HLA in healthy donors. Method: immunoSEQ multiplex PCR; TCRdb's copy keeps in-frame clones and lacks some. This table holds 180,000 or so clones, around three quarters found once. The specimen sequenced was PBMCs. The receptor set was obtained from a woman aged 25 to 39 in good health and CMV-seronegative. CDR3s include the opening cysteine and the closing phenylalanine or tryptophan. The order of the fields is clone size, D gene, V gene, J gene, CDR3 DNA, CDR3 protein. D genes are given only for firm matches. The listing skips clone size in some rows; elsewhere it reads once, few, many or a size class.

clone size: NA; D gene: TRBD1; V gene: TRBV5-1; J gene: TRBJ2-5; CDR3 DNA: TGCGCCAGCAGCTCTCAGACAGGGCCCGAAGAGACCCAGTACTTC; CDR3 protein: CASSSQTGPEETQYF
clone size: once; D gene: NA; V gene: TRBV30; J gene: TRBJ1-2; CDR3 DNA: TGTGCCTGGAGAGGACAAGGCTATAACTATGGCTACACCTTC; CDR3 protein: CAWRGQGYNYGYTF
clone size: NA; D gene: TRBD1; V gene: TRBV7-9; J gene: TRBJ2-7; CDR3 DNA: TGTGCCAGCAGCTCAGACAGGGATTCCTACGAGCAGTACTTC; CDR3 protein: CASSSDRDSYEQYF
clone size: NA; D gene: NA; V gene: TRBV5-6; J gene: TRBJ2-2; CDR3 DNA: TGTGCCAGCAGCTTGGCCGGTCCCGGGGAGCTGTTTTTT; CDR3 protein: CASSLAGPGELFF
clone size: NA; D gene: NA; V gene: TRBV11-3; J gene: TRBJ1-1; CDR3 DNA: TGTGCCAGCAGCTTAGGCGGGAACACTGAAGCTTTCTTT; CDR3 protein: CASSLGGNTEAFF
clone size: few; D gene: TRBD2; V gene: TRBV30; J gene: TRBJ2-7; CDR3 DNA: TGTGCCTGGAGTCCCGGACTAGCGGGGACCGGGTACGAGCAGTACTTC; CDR3 protein: CAWSPGLAGTGYEQYF
clone size: NA; D gene: NA; V gene: TRBV6-6; J gene: TRBJ2-1; CDR3 DNA: TGTGCCAGCCGGCAGGGGGGTACCAATGAGCAGTTCTTC; CDR3 protein: CASRQGGTNEQFF
clone size: NA; D gene: TRBD1; V gene: TRBV14; J gene: TRBJ2-7; CDR3 DNA: TGTGCCAGCAGCCAAGGGACAGGGAGATACGAGCAGTACTTC; CDR3 protein: CASSQGTGRYEQYF
clone size: few; D gene: TRBD2; V gene: TRBV7-3; J gene: TRBJ2-1; CDR3 DNA: TGTGCCAGCAGCCGAGGACTAGCGGAGTACAATGAGCAGTTCTTC; CDR3 protein: CASSRGLAEYNEQFF
clone size: NA; D gene: NA; V gene: TRBV7-2; J gene: TRBJ1-5; CDR3 DNA: TGTGCCAGCAGCTTCACGGGGAGATATAGCAATCAGCCCCAGCATTTT; CDR3 protein: CASSFTGRYSNQPQHF
clone size: NA; D gene: NA; V gene: TRBV9; J gene: TRBJ1-1; CDR3 DNA: TGTGCCAGCAGCGGGGGGGTCTCTAAGCCGGAGGACACTGAAGCTTTCTTT; CDR3 protein: CASSGGVSKPEDTEAFF
clone size: once; D gene: TRBD2; V gene: TRBV4-2; J gene: TRBJ2-7; CDR3 DNA: TGTGCCAGCAGCCAAGGGGCTAGCGGGGCTTACGAGCAGTACTTC; CDR3 protein: CASSQGASGAYEQYF